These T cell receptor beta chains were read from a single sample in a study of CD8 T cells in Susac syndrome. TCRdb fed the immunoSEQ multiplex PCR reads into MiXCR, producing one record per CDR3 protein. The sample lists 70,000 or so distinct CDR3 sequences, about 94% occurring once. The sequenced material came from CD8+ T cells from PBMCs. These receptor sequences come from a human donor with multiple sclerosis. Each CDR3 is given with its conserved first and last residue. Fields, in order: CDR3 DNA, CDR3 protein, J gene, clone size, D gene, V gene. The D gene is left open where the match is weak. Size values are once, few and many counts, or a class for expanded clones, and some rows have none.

cdr3_nt: TGTGCCAGCAGGAGCCGGCGGCGCAATCAGCCCCAGCATTTT
cdr3_aa: CASRSRRRNQPQHF
j_call: TRBJ1-5
clone_size: NA
d_call: NA
v_call: TRBV6-6

cdr3_nt: TGCAGTGCACCAGCGGGAGGGTCCTACAATGAGCAGTTCTTC
cdr3_aa: CSAPAGGSYNEQFF
j_call: TRBJ2-1
clone_size: NA
d_call: TRBD2
v_call: TRBV20-1

cdr3_nt: TGTGCCATCACAGGGGACACTGAAGCTTTCTTT
cdr3_aa: CAITGDTEAFF
j_call: TRBJ1-1
clone_size: NA
d_call: TRBD1
v_call: TRBV28

cdr3_nt: TGTGCCAGCAGCGGAAACCAAGAGACCCAGTACTTC
cdr3_aa: CASSGNQETQYF
j_call: TRBJ2-5
clone_size: NA
d_call: NA
v_call: TRBV27

cdr3_nt: TGTGCCACCAGTGATACAGGGAGCACCGGGGAGCTGTTTTTT
cdr3_aa: CATSDTGSTGELFF
j_call: TRBJ2-2
clone_size: NA
d_call: NA
v_call: TRBV24-1

cdr3_nt: TGCAGTGCCCCCGACTGGCAGGGGGCGCGCAATGAGCAGTTCTTC
cdr3_aa: CSAPDWQGARNEQFF
j_call: TRBJ2-1
clone_size: once
d_call: TRBD1
v_call: TRBV20-1

cdr3_nt: TGCAGTGCTAGGTCCGGGACTAGCACCGGGGAGCTGTTTTTT
cdr3_aa: CSARSGTSTGELFF
j_call: TRBJ2-2
clone_size: NA
d_call: TRBD2
v_call: TRBV20-1

cdr3_nt: TGCGCCAGCAGCTCGGCCGAACAGGGCTTCCAAGAGACCCAGTACTTC
cdr3_aa: CASSSAEQGFQETQYF
j_call: TRBJ2-5
clone_size: NA
d_call: NA
v_call: TRBV5-1

cdr3_nt: TGTGCCAGCAGCGAAGGACAGGGGGAGGTGGAGACCCAGTACTTC
cdr3_aa: CASSEGQGEVETQYF
j_call: TRBJ2-5
clone_size: NA
d_call: TRBD1
v_call: TRBV3-1

cdr3_nt: TGTGCCAGCAGCATCGAGAACTTAGGCGAGCAGTACTTC
cdr3_aa: CASSIENLGEQYF
j_call: TRBJ2-7
clone_size: NA
d_call: NA
v_call: TRBV7-9

cdr3_nt: TGTGCCAGCAGCCACGCCCCCGGTTATGAACAGGCGGCTCCGGCGGGTGGCTACACCTTC
cdr3_aa: CASSHAPGYEQAAPAGGYTF
j_call: TRBJ1-2
clone_size: NA
d_call: NA
v_call: TRBV3-1

cdr3_nt: TGCGCCAGCAGCCAAGTATCCCTAAACTACGAGCAGTACTTC
cdr3_aa: CASSQVSLNYEQYF
j_call: TRBJ2-7
clone_size: NA
d_call: NA
v_call: TRBV4-1

cdr3_nt: TGTGCCAGCAGTTTAGACGGACTTAACTATGGCTACACCTTC
cdr3_aa: CASSLDGLNYGYTF
j_call: TRBJ1-2
clone_size: NA
d_call: NA
v_call: TRBV28

cdr3_nt: TGTGCCAGCAGTGACGGAGGGGGGGACTATGGCTACACCTTC
cdr3_aa: CASSDGGGDYGYTF
j_call: TRBJ1-2
clone_size: NA
d_call: NA
v_call: TRBV6-4

cdr3_nt: TGTGCCAGCAGCCGCCCCCGGGGCGAGCAGTACTTC
cdr3_aa: CASSRPRGEQYF
j_call: TRBJ2-7
clone_size: NA
d_call: NA
v_call: TRBV13

cdr3_nt: TGTGCCAGCAGCTCATTAACTAGCGGGGGTCTGTGGGAGCAGTACTTC
cdr3_aa: CASSSLTSGGLWEQYF
j_call: TRBJ2-7
clone_size: NA
d_call: TRBD2
v_call: TRBV7-2

cdr3_nt: TGTGCCAGCAGGGGACAGGGGCCTCCCTGGGAGCAGTACTTC
cdr3_aa: CASRGQGPPWEQYF
j_call: TRBJ2-7
clone_size: NA
d_call: TRBD1
v_call: TRBV12-3/TRBV12-4

cdr3_nt: TGTGCCAGCAGCTTAGTTGATACGCAGTATTTT
cdr3_aa: CASSLVDTQYF
j_call: TRBJ2-3
clone_size: few
d_call: NA
v_call: TRBV13

cdr3_nt: TGTGCCACGACGGAAAAGACAGGGCTTAACTCACCCCTCCACTTT
cdr3_aa: CATTEKTGLNSPLHF
j_call: TRBJ1-6
clone_size: NA
d_call: TRBD1
v_call: TRBV6-6

cdr3_nt: TGTGCCAGCAGCCCCAGGGGTGCGAACCAAGAGACCCAGTACTTC
cdr3_aa: CASSPRGANQETQYF
j_call: TRBJ2-5
clone_size: NA
d_call: NA
v_call: TRBV7-8

cdr3_nt: TGCGCCAGCAGTCCCGACAGGTACTACGAGCAGTACTTC
cdr3_aa: CASSPDRYYEQYF
j_call: TRBJ2-7
clone_size: NA
d_call: NA
v_call: TRBV23-1

cdr3_nt: TGTGCCAGCAGCTTATCCGAGCCCCATCAGCCCCAGCATTTT
cdr3_aa: CASSLSEPHQPQHF
j_call: TRBJ1-5
clone_size: NA
d_call: NA
v_call: TRBV5-6

cdr3_nt: TGTGCCAGCGGGGAGGGCTCCTACGAGCAGTACTTC
cdr3_aa: CASGEGSYEQYF
j_call: TRBJ2-7
clone_size: NA
d_call: TRBD2
v_call: TRBV11-2

cdr3_nt: TGTGCCAGCAGCGGGCTACAAGAGACCCAGTACTTC
cdr3_aa: CASSGLQETQYF
j_call: TRBJ2-5
clone_size: NA
d_call: NA
v_call: TRBV7-9

cdr3_nt: TGTGCCACCAGTGAGGGGACAGCGAACACTGAAGCTTTCTTT
cdr3_aa: CATSEGTANTEAFF
j_call: TRBJ1-1
clone_size: NA
d_call: TRBD1
v_call: TRBV24-1

cdr3_nt: TGTGCCAGCAGTCCCGTCCGGGGGTGGGGTACAGATACGCAGTATTTT
cdr3_aa: CASSPVRGWGTDTQYF
j_call: TRBJ2-3
clone_size: NA
d_call: NA
v_call: TRBV28

cdr3_nt: TGTGCCAGCAGCCTCGATGGGGATATTGGCCAAGAGACCCAGTACTTC
cdr3_aa: CASSLDGDIGQETQYF
j_call: TRBJ2-5
clone_size: NA
d_call: NA
v_call: TRBV5-4

cdr3_nt: TGTGCCAGCAGCCCCTCCCAGGGTTACGAAGTTTTCTTT
cdr3_aa: CASSPSQGYEVFF
j_call: TRBJ1-1
clone_size: once
d_call: NA
v_call: TRBV7-9

cdr3_nt: TGTGCCAGCAGTTTTGGAGGGAACGAGCAGTACTTC
cdr3_aa: CASSFGGNEQYF
j_call: TRBJ2-7
clone_size: few
d_call: NA
v_call: TRBV12-3/TRBV12-4

cdr3_nt: TGCAGTGCTAGACTCTCGTCTAGCGGGAGTCCTAGCACAGATACGCAGTATTTT
cdr3_aa: CSARLSSSGSPSTDTQYF
j_call: TRBJ2-3
clone_size: NA
d_call: TRBD2
v_call: TRBV20-1

cdr3_nt: TGTGCCAGCAGTTTTGGCGGAAGCACAGATACGCAGTATTTT
cdr3_aa: CASSFGGSTDTQYF
j_call: TRBJ2-3
clone_size: NA
d_call: NA
v_call: TRBV12-3/TRBV12-4

cdr3_nt: TGCAGCGTTGCCGGAGTATGGGACAGGGCCATCGGGGAGCTGTTTTTT
cdr3_aa: CSVAGVWDRAIGELFF
j_call: TRBJ2-2
clone_size: NA
d_call: TRBD1
v_call: TRBV29-1

cdr3_nt: TGTGCCAGCAGCTTAGAGGACGGGGGGACCGAGACCCAGTACTTC
cdr3_aa: CASSLEDGGTETQYF
j_call: TRBJ2-5
clone_size: NA
d_call: TRBD2
v_call: TRBV7-4

cdr3_nt: TGTGCCAGAATTCACGGGAGTGGGGGAAATGAGCAGTTCTTC
cdr3_aa: CARIHGSGGNEQFF
j_call: TRBJ2-1
clone_size: NA
d_call: NA
v_call: TRBV7-3

cdr3_nt: TGTGCCAGCAGTTACGCCCAGCGGGACTACGAGCAGTACTTC
cdr3_aa: CASSYAQRDYEQYF
j_call: TRBJ2-7
clone_size: NA
d_call: TRBD2
v_call: TRBV6-5

cdr3_nt: TGCAGCGTTGAAGAGAATGGCTACACCTTC
cdr3_aa: CSVEENGYTF
j_call: TRBJ1-2
clone_size: NA
d_call: NA
v_call: TRBV29-1

cdr3_nt: TGTGCCAGCCGCAGGGGGCGAGGCTACACCTTC
cdr3_aa: CASRRGRGYTF
j_call: TRBJ1-2
clone_size: NA
d_call: TRBD1
v_call: TRBV5-6

cdr3_nt: TGTGCCAGCAGCCAGCAGGGGACTGAAGCTTTCTTT
cdr3_aa: CASSQQGTEAFF
j_call: TRBJ1-1
clone_size: NA
d_call: NA
v_call: TRBV14

cdr3_nt: TGTGCCAGCAGTGACCACGACAGGGTAACGGAGACCCAGTACTTC
cdr3_aa: CASSDHDRVTETQYF
j_call: TRBJ2-5
clone_size: NA
d_call: TRBD1
v_call: TRBV25-1

cdr3_nt: TGTGCCTGGAGTGGACGAGGCTACACAGATACGCAGTATTTT
cdr3_aa: CAWSGRGYTDTQYF
j_call: TRBJ2-3
clone_size: NA
d_call: NA
v_call: TRBV30

cdr3_nt: TGCGCCAGCGGGACCGGGCAGGGCGGCGATGAGCAGTTCTTC
cdr3_aa: CASGTGQGGDEQFF
j_call: TRBJ2-1
clone_size: NA
d_call: NA
v_call: TRBV5-1

cdr3_nt: TGTGCCAGCAGTTCCTACAGGTTCCTGGACACTGAAGCTTTCTTT
cdr3_aa: CASSSYRFLDTEAFF
j_call: TRBJ1-1
clone_size: NA
d_call: NA
v_call: TRBV27

cdr3_nt: TGCAGCGTTCCCCGGACTAGCGGGGAGGGGGAGACCCAGTACTTC
cdr3_aa: CSVPRTSGEGETQYF
j_call: TRBJ2-5
clone_size: NA
d_call: TRBD2
v_call: TRBV29-1

cdr3_nt: TGCAGCGTTAGGTCTACTAGCGGGATTGTCTTCGATGAGCAGTTCTTC
cdr3_aa: CSVRSTSGIVFDEQFF
j_call: TRBJ2-1
clone_size: NA
d_call: TRBD2
v_call: TRBV29-1

cdr3_nt: TGTGCCAGCAGCCCTTCTGCGGTCGGGGCGCTCACAGATACGCAGTATTTT
cdr3_aa: CASSPSAVGALTDTQYF
j_call: TRBJ2-3
clone_size: NA
d_call: NA
v_call: TRBV7-2

cdr3_nt: TGTGCCAGCAGCCACCGTATTTACGAGCAGTACTTC
cdr3_aa: CASSHRIYEQYF
j_call: TRBJ2-7
clone_size: NA
d_call: NA
v_call: TRBV12-3/TRBV12-4

cdr3_nt: TGTGCCAGCAGCTCGACAGGGGTTGATGCAGAGACCCAGTACTTC
cdr3_aa: CASSSTGVDAETQYF
j_call: TRBJ2-5
clone_size: NA
d_call: TRBD1
v_call: TRBV2

cdr3_nt: TGTGCCAGCAGTCCCACTCACACAGGATGGAGCACCGGGGAGCTGTTTTTT
cdr3_aa: CASSPTHTGWSTGELFF
j_call: TRBJ2-2
clone_size: NA
d_call: NA
v_call: TRBV12-3/TRBV12-4

cdr3_nt: TGTGCCAGTAGTCTTAGGACAGGCTACGAGCAGTACTTC
cdr3_aa: CASSLRTGYEQYF
j_call: TRBJ2-7
clone_size: NA
d_call: TRBD1
v_call: TRBV19